The 29 T cell receptor beta chains listed next were all sequenced from one sample in a study of T cells in localized non-small cell lung cancer. Data came from immunoSEQ multiplex PCR; TCRdb stores just in-frame clones and leaves some out. Of approximately 31,000 clones in the sample, 85% to 90% were seen once. The specimen comprised peripheral blood, sampled before any cancer treatment. The receptors derive from a female donor at least 60 years old with stage I lung adenocarcinoma.

This clone was counted a single time. The genes are TRBV28 and TRBJ2-2; 8 bases align to TRBD1. Losses at the gene ends were 6 bases for V and 7 bases for J; bases not matched to a gene: 13. The CDR3 totals 16 residues. CDR1 MDHEN and CDR2 SYDVKM come from the germline V gene. The CDR3 region is CASSLTLTGEVGELFF. Written as DNA, the CDR3 is TGTGCCAGCAGCCTCACCCTGACAGGGGAAGTCGGGGAGCTGTTTTTT.

The chain joins TRBV2 to TRBJ2-7; D is perhaps TRBD2 (6 bases). This CDR3 comprises 14 residues. Trimming pared 7 bases from V and 6 bases from J, leaving 19 bases between. Germline assignment: CDR1 SNHLY and CDR2 FYNNEI. The CDR3 spells CASKPGDFLREQYF. The CDR3 DNA reads as TGTGCCAGCAAACCCGGGGACTTCCTACGCGAGCAGTACTTC. The full variable domain, in which reference TRBV2 and TRBJ2-7 provide the parts outside the CDR3, is EPEVTQTPSHQVTQMGQEVILRCVPISNHLYFYWYRQILGQKVEFLVSFYNNEISEKSEIFDDQFSVERPDGSNFTLKIRSTKLEDSAMYFCASKPGDFLREQYFGPGTRLTVT.

The V gene is TRBV29-1, the J gene TRBJ2-5, with TRBD2 matching over 10 bases. The ends lost 3 bases at V and 5 bases at J; junction bases unmatched: 9. Germline V gives CDR1 SQVTM, CDR2 ANQGSEA. The CDR3 consists of 15 residues. CDR3 coding DNA: TGCAGCGTTGAGCCAACTAGCGGGACGTCTGAGACCCAGTACTTC. It yields the protein CSVEPTSGTSETQYF.

This clone came up a few times. The chain is built from TRBV18 and TRBJ2-7, with TRBD1 as a possible D gene (6 bases). Per the germline V gene, CDR1 is KGHSH and CDR2 is LQKENI. Trimming removed 0 bases from V and 4 bases from J, with 13 bases in between. The CDR3 has 15 residues. The CDR3 protein is CASSPPTLGGYEQYF. The CDR3 DNA reads TGTGCCAGCTCACCACCGACTCTAGGGGGTTACGAGCAGTACTTC.

The chain carries TRBV7-2 and TRBJ2-7, with 7 positions matching TRBD2. The CDR3 sequence is 16 residues long. The V gene's germline CDR1 is SGHTA and CDR2 FQGNSA. V lost 1 base to trimming and J lost 0 bases; unmatched junction nucleotides: 6. The CDR3 spells CASSLGPGGGSYEQYF. The CDR3 DNA is TGTGCCAGCAGCTTAGGTCCCGGCGGGGGCTCCTACGAGCAGTACTTC.

This chain uses TRBV18 with TRBJ2-5, with 9 nucleotides matching TRBD2. The V and J ends lost 4 bases and 3 bases, in that order; junction bases with no gene match: 0. Germline CDR1 is KGHSH and CDR2 is LQKENI. The length of the CDR3 is 13 residues. The CDR3 coding sequence is TGTGCCAGCTCACGACTAGCGGAAGAGACCCAGTACTTC. It codes for CASSRLAEETQYF.

V gene TRBV7-2 combines with J gene TRBJ2-1; 8 bases map to TRBD2. CDR3 length equals 17 residues. The trim removed 5 bases at V and 1 base at J, leaving 10 bases unmatched. CDR1 and CDR2 (germline): SGHTA, FQGNSA. Here the CDR3 reads CASSPRGLAGSYNEQFF. DNA for the CDR3: TGTGCCAGCAGCCCCCGGGGGTTAGCGGGATCCTACAATGAGCAGTTCTTC.

This chain links TRBV5-1 with TRBJ2-3; D is unresolved. Germline assignment: CDR1 SGHRS and CDR2 YFSETQ. V was pared by 1 base and J by 1 base, with 10 bases between. This CDR3 contains 15 residues. CDR3 nucleotide sequence: TGCGCCAGCAGCTTGCTGCGGCATGGCACAGATACGCAGTATTTT. This encodes CASSLLRHGTDTQYF.

A few counts support this clone. This chain uses TRBV7-9 with TRBJ2-1; D unclear. CDR3 length equals 13 residues. CDR1 is SEHNR and CDR2 is FQNEAQ in the germline V gene (reference sequence). V gave up 5 bases and J gave up 6 bases, with 11 bases separating them. CDR3 bases: TGTGCCAGCAGCGTCGACTCGAGCAATGAGCAGTTCTTC. Residues: CASSVDSSNEQFF.

The J gene is TRBJ1-1, the V gene TRBV28; D is unclear. V lost 3 bases to trimming and J lost 2 bases, with 7 bases between them. The CDR3 has 13 amino acids. Germline V gives CDR1 MDHEN, CDR2 SYDVKM. CDR3 amino acids: CASSLNLNTEAFF. CDR3 DNA sequence: TGTGCCAGCAGTTTGAACCTAAACACTGAAGCTTTCTTT.

The V and J genes are TRBV19 and TRBJ2-1; D is possibly TRBD2 (5 bases). Germline V gene data show CDR1 as LNHDA and CDR2 as SQIVND (reference sequence). The germline V and J ends were trimmed by 3 bases and 6 bases, with 9 bases remaining between them. CDR3 length: 13 amino acids. CDR3 sequence: CASSIGMGNEQFF. CDR3 in DNA: TGTGCCAGTAGTATCGGGATGGGCAATGAGCAGTTCTTC. Drawing the rest from reference TRBV19 and TRBJ2-1, the complete variable domain is DGGITQSPKYLFRKEGQNVTLSCEQNLNHDAMYWYRQDPGQGLRLIYYSQIVNDFQKGDIAEGYSVSREKKESFPLTVTSAQKNPTAFYLCASSIGMGNEQFFGPGTRLTVL.

In DNA form, the CDR3 reads TGTGCCAGCAGCAAAGGGACAGAAGAGACCCAGTACTTC. It yields the protein CASSKGTEETQYF. J is TRBJ2-5 and V is TRBV7-6, with 7 bases fitting TRBD1. Trimming cost V 5 bases and J 3 bases; bases outside gene matches: 3. CDR1 SGHVS and CDR2 FNYEAQ come from the germline V gene. The CDR3 covers 13 residues. Based on the CDR3 plus reference TRBV7-6 and TRBJ2-5, the full variable domain is GAGVSQSPRYKVTKRGQDVALRCDPISGHVSLYWYRQALGQGPEFLTYFNYEAQQDKSGLPNDRFSAERPEGSISTLTIQRTEQRDSAMYRCASSKGTEETQYFGPGTRLLVL.

This chain connects TRBV6-6 to TRBJ2-5, with D possibly matching TRBD2 (5 bases). V was pared by 4 bases and J by 2 bases, with 11 bases between. Germline values: CDR1 MNHNY, CDR2 SVGAGI (reference sequence). The CDR3 loop spans 14 amino acids. The CDR3: CASSSTLVQETQYF. DNA for the CDR3: TGTGCCAGCAGTTCGACACTAGTTCAAGAGACCCAGTACTTC.

In this sample, this clone turned up once. This chain joins TRBV6-1 and TRBJ1-5; possibly TRBD1 for D (5 bases). Germline V CDR1 and CDR2: MNHNS, SASEGT. The CDR3 has 16 residues. V lost 1 base to trimming and J lost 3 bases, with 13 bases between them. The chain's CDR3 is CASSEGQGLSNQPQHF. The CDR3 DNA reads TGTGCCAGCAGTGAAGGGCAGGGACTTTCCAATCAGCCCCAGCATTTT.

The chain has TRBV5-1 and TRBJ1-5; D gene ambiguous. V lost 2 bases, J lost 1 base, and 4 bases lay in between. This CDR3 comprises 13 residues. The germline V gene encodes CDR1 SGHRS and CDR2 YFSETQ. DNA of the CDR3: TGCGCCAGCAGCTTAGGAAGCAATCAGCCCCAGCATTTT. Its protein is CASSLGSNQPQHF.

The genes are TRBV11-3 and TRBJ2-5; 7 bases fit TRBD2. Trimming removed 2 bases from V and 5 bases from J; junction bases left unmatched: 23. CDR1 and CDR2 (germline): SGHNT, YENEEA. This CDR3 contains 20 residues. This CDR3 is CASSLRGVAGGGTMEETQYF. In DNA form, the CDR3 reads TGTGCCAGCAGCTTAAGGGGAGTAGCCGGGGGAGGGACCATGGAGGAGACCCAGTACTTC.

This chain connects TRBV19 to TRBJ2-1, with TRBD2 matching 11 bases. Germline-derived CDR1 and CDR2 are LNHDA and SQIVND (reference sequence). The CDR3 consists of 17 residues. The ends lost 3 bases at V and 1 base at J; junction bases unmatched: 5. The CDR3 is CASSIATSGSSYNEQFF. CDR3 bases: TGTGCCAGTAGTATCGCCACTAGCGGGAGTTCCTACAATGAGCAGTTCTTC. The full variable domain, its missing parts supplied by reference TRBV19 and TRBJ2-1, is DGGITQSPKYLFRKEGQNVTLSCEQNLNHDAMYWYRQDPGQGLRLIYYSQIVNDFQKGDIAEGYSVSREKKESFPLTVTSAQKNPTAFYLCASSIATSGSSYNEQFFGPGTRLTVL.

The rearrangement joins TRBV7-2 to TRBJ1-3, with 9 bases matching TRBD1. In germline, CDR1 is SGHTA, CDR2 FQGNSA. J was trimmed by 3 bases and V by 5 bases; bases with no gene match: 8. This CDR3 comprises 16 residues. The CDR3 loop reads CASSPQTGGVGNTIYF. As DNA, the CDR3 is TGTGCCAGCAGCCCCCAAACAGGGGGCGTTGGAAACACCATATATTTT.

The chain links TRBV14 to TRBJ2-1; no clear D. Germline CDR1 is SGHDN and CDR2 is FVKESK. The CDR3 runs to 13 residues. V was clipped by 4 bases and J by 8 bases, with 12 bases between them. The CDR3 sequence: CASSPFGSDEQFF. CDR3 bases: TGTGCCAGCAGCCCCTTCGGCAGCGATGAGCAGTTCTTC.

This clone was seen a single time. This chain links TRBV5-6 with TRBJ1-1, with D unclear. Germline V lookup: CDR1 SGHDT, CDR2 YYEEEE. The germline V and J ends were trimmed by 0 bases and 3 bases, with 18 bases remaining between them. The CDR3 contains 17 residues. CDR3 in DNA: TGTGCCAGCAGCTTGGGGGTACTTTGGCAGGTGGACACTGAAGCTTTCTTT. This gives the protein CASSLGVLWQVDTEAFF.

The chain carries TRBV5-4 and TRBJ2-1, with 12 bases aligning to TRBD2. The CDR3 covers 17 residues. Trimming cost V 4 bases and J 3 bases; bases outside gene matches: 8. The germline gives CDR1 SGHNT, CDR2 YYREEE (reference sequence). The CDR3 DNA reads TGTGCCAGCAGCGCCGGACTAGCGGGATCGGGCTACAATGAGCAGTTCTTC. Translated: CASSAGLAGSGYNEQFF.

The chain recombines TRBV6-5 with TRBJ2-5; D gene unclear. Trimming shortened V by 0 bases and J by 7 bases, and 3 bases separated the two germline ends. The CDR3 spans 11 residues. Germline V gene lookup returns CDR1 MNHEY and CDR2 SVGAGI. The CDR3 bases are TGTGCCAGCAGTTACTCAGGGACCCAGTACTTC. Its protein is CASSYSGTQYF.

J is TRBJ1-2 and V is TRBV6-5; tentatively, D is TRBD1 (6 bases). This CDR3 has 14 amino acids. The germline V and J ends were trimmed by 5 bases and 1 base, with 11 bases remaining between them. Germline values: CDR1 MNHEY, CDR2 SVGAGI. The CDR3, as DNA: TGTGCCAGCAGTCAGGACAGCTATAACTATGGCTACACCTTC. Amino acid sequence: CASSQDSYNYGYTF.

The V call is TRBV7-9, the J call TRBJ1-5; D is unresolved. CDR1 and CDR2 (germline): SEHNR, FQNEAQ (reference sequence). This CDR3 has 13 residues. Trimming left V 5 bases short and J 4 bases short, with 9 bases between. The CDR3 protein is CASSPDGNQPQHF. CDR3 nucleotide sequence: TGTGCCAGCAGCCCCGACGGGAATCAGCCCCAGCATTTT.

This clone came up a few times. The CDR3 is CASSLARQNTEAFF. In DNA, the CDR3 is TGCGCCAGCAGCTTGGCCCGTCAGAACACTGAAGCTTTCTTT. The chain recombines TRBV5-1 with TRBJ1-1; D gene unclear. Germline lookup yields CDR1 SGHRS and CDR2 YFSETQ. The CDR3 is made up of 14 amino acids. V was cut by 0 bases and J by 1 base, with 7 bases left in between.

V is TRBV6-6 and J is TRBJ2-4; D possibly corresponds to TRBD2 (6 bases). Between the trimmed V and J ends, which lost 7 bases and 4 bases, there was a span of 11 bases. The CDR3 is 13 amino acids. CDR1 and CDR2 (germline): MNHNY, SVGAGI (reference sequence). CDR3: CASNIGGKNIQYF. The CDR3, as DNA: TGTGCCAGCAACATCGGAGGGAAAAACATTCAGTACTTC.

The chain couples TRBV5-1 to TRBJ2-1; D unclear. This CDR3 has 16 residues. Germline CDR1 SGHRS, CDR2 YFSETQ. Trimming pared 0 bases from V and 2 bases from J, leaving 12 bases between. The CDR3 DNA sequence: TGCGCCAGCAGCTTGGCCGGAGCGATAACCTACAATGAGCAGTTCTTC. It codes for CASSLAGAITYNEQFF.

This clone occurred once. The V gene is TRBV9, the J gene TRBJ2-7, with 7 bases matching TRBD1. The CDR3 extends over 16 amino acids. Trimming took 0 bases from V and 0 from J; bases not matched to a gene: 6. Germline loops: CDR1 SGDLS, CDR2 YYNGEE. The CDR3 sequence: CASSVVGQGDSYEQYF. CDR3 in DNA: TGTGCCAGCAGCGTAGTCGGCCAGGGGGACTCCTACGAGCAGTACTTC.

This chain uses TRBV9 with TRBJ2-1; 11 bases map to TRBD2. This CDR3 comprises 17 residues. After removal of 4 bases from V and 0 bases from J, the junction contained 6 bases not matched to a gene. Germline-derived CDR1 and CDR2 are SGDLS and YYNGEE. CDR3 in DNA: TGTGCCAGCAGCAGGACTAGCGGGTTACGCTCCTACAATGAGCAGTTCTTC. Amino acids: CASSRTSGLRSYNEQFF.